Below are 9 T cell receptor beta chains sequenced from a single sample in a study of CD8+ T cells in alopecia areata (dated by TCRdb to the late 2010s). This specimen's time point label, interpreted: around 4 weeks on oral tofacitinib. Interpreted using the paper, the treatment or condition label stands for: oral pan-JAK inhibitor, 5-10 mg twice daily. The library was generated by the immunoSEQ multiplex PCR assay. RNA was extracted from all samples and reverse transcribed into cDNA as template for TCR sequencing. TCRdb retrieved this table from immuneACCESS and kept in-frame rearrangements only. Not all clones are present; in checked studies, unresolved V genes account for under half, and no reason is known for the remainder. The sample table shows about 220,000 clones, and 50% to 60% are seen once. Roughly 1.5% of the sample is taken by the ten largest. The sequencing here drew on CD4+ T cells sorted from blood, taken at week 4, from a patient treated with tofacitinib. The source of these receptors is a human donor with alopecia areata.

This rearrangement joins TRBV5-4 to TRBJ2-1; D may be TRBD1 (6 bases). Germline V gene lookup returns CDR1 SGHNT and CDR2 YYREEE (reference sequence). The length of the CDR3 is 16 residues. Trimming removed 0 bases at V and 4 bases at J, with 14 bases between. Here the CDR3 reads CASSLGAQGFYNEQFF. DNA for the CDR3: TGTGCCAGCAGCTTGGGGGCACAGGGTTTTTACAATGAGCAGTTCTTC.

The chain couples TRBV6-5 to TRBJ1-1; 7 bases line up with TRBD1. V gave up 8 bases and J gave up 6 bases; unmatched junction bases: 12. Germline V gene lookup returns CDR1 MNHEY and CDR2 SVGAGI. The CDR3 covers 14 residues. The CDR3, as DNA: TGTGCCAGCGGCCGACAGGGTGAATTCGCTGAAGCTTTCTTT. It specifies CASGRQGEFAEAFF.

The chain recombines TRBV27 with TRBJ2-3; the D gene is possibly TRBD1 (5 bases). The ends were cut back, 6 bases at V and 0 bases at J, with 13 bases in the middle. This CDR3 has 15 residues. The germline V gene has CDR1 MNHEY and CDR2 SMNVEV (reference sequence). The CDR3 DNA reads TGTGCCAGCAGACCGACAGTCGCAAGCACAGATACGCAGTATTTT. Translated: CASRPTVASTDTQYF.

The rearrangement links TRBV9 to TRBJ1-4; D is unresolved. The CDR3 sequence is 15 residues long. CDR1 and CDR2 from the germline V gene are SGDLS and YYNGEE. With 0 bases removed from V and 8 bases from J, the gap between germline ends came to 14 bases. CDR3 nucleotide sequence: TGTGCCAGCAGCGTAGCAAGTGAAGCCCCGGAAAAACTGTTTTTT. Protein product: CASSVASEAPEKLFF.

This chain connects TRBV6-5 to TRBJ2-7; TRBD2 aligns across 8 bases. The V gene's germline CDR1 is MNHEY and CDR2 SVGAGI. Losses at the gene ends were 4 bases for V and 5 bases for J; bases not matched to a gene: 13. The CDR3 contains 16 residues. The CDR3 loop is CASSSGRSGGGDEQYF. CDR3 in DNA: TGTGCCAGCAGTTCCGGACGAAGCGGGGGAGGCGACGAGCAGTACTTC.

Ten or more counts support this clone. The chain carries TRBV11-2 and TRBJ2-2, with TRBD2 matching 11 bases. The CDR3 loop spans 15 amino acids. The ends lost 3 bases at V and 5 bases at J; junction bases unmatched: 2. Germline V lookup: CDR1 SGHAT, CDR2 FQNNGV. The CDR3 DNA follows: TGTGCCAGCAGCTTGGCTAGCGGGGGGACCGGGGAGCTGTTTTTT. Its protein product is CASSLASGGTGELFF. The full variable domain, with the rest looked up from reference TRBV11-2 and TRBJ2-2, is EAGVAQSPRYKIIEKRQSVAFWCNPISGHATLYWYQQILGQGPKLLIQFQNNGVVDDSQLPKDRFSAERLKGVDSTLKIQPAKLEDSAVYLCASSLASGGTGELFFGEGSRLTVL.

This clone was observed a handful of times. The chain is built from TRBV6-6 and TRBJ1-1; TRBD1 might be the D (5 bases). There are 14 residues in the CDR3. The germline CDR1 and CDR2 sequences are MNHNY and SVGAGI (reference sequence). The ends were cut back, 5 bases at V and 5 bases at J, with 15 bases in the middle. The CDR3 sequence: CASSLSRGDTEAFF. The CDR3 DNA sequence: TGTGCCAGCAGTCTCTCTAGGGGTGATACTGAAGCTTTCTTT.

The V and J genes are TRBV30 and TRBJ1-1; TRBD1 agrees at 7 bases. The length of the CDR3 is 14 residues. Germline loops: CDR1 GTSNPN, CDR2 SVGIG (reference sequence). The ends lost 4 bases at V and 4 bases at J; junction bases unmatched: 9. DNA for the CDR3: TGTGCCTGGACTACGACAGGGTGGCCCACTGAAGCTTTCTTT. Translation gives CAWTTTGWPTEAFF.

This clone has just a few counts. The CDR3 DNA sequence: TGTGCCAGCAGCCAGGGTAAAGGCCACGAGCAGTACTTC. Its protein is CASSQGKGHEQYF. This chain joins TRBV13 and TRBJ2-7, with D possibly matching TRBD1 (5 bases). From germline, CDR1 is PRHDT and CDR2 FYEKMQ (reference sequence). The V end was cut by 5 bases, the J end by 5 bases, with 13 bases between. The CDR3 contains 13 residues.